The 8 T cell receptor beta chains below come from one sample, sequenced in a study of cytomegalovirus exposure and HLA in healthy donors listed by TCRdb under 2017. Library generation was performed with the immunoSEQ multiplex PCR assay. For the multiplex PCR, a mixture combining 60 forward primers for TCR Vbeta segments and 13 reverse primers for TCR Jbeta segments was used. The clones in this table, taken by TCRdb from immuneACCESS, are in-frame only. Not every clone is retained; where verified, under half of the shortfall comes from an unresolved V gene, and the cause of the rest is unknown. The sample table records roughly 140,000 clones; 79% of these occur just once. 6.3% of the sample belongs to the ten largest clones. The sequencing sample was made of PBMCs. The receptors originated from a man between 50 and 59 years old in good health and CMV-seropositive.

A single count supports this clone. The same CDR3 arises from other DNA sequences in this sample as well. CDR3 in amino acids: CASSLEGAGYEQYF. Written as DNA, the CDR3 is TGTGCCAGCAGTTTAGAGGGGGCGGGCTACGAGCAGTACTTC. The chain joins TRBV28 to TRBJ2-7; 7 bases fit TRBD1. The V gene's germline CDR1 is MDHEN and CDR2 SYDVKM. CDR3 length: 14 amino acids. V trimming: 2 bases; J trimming: 3 bases; junction bases outside the gene matches: 4.

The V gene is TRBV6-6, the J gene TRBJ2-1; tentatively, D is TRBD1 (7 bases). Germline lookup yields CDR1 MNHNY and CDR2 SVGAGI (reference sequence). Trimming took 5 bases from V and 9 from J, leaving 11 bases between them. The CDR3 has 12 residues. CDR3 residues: CASSRQGGEQFF. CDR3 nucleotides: TGTGCCAGCAGTCGACAGGGAGGTGAGCAGTTCTTC.

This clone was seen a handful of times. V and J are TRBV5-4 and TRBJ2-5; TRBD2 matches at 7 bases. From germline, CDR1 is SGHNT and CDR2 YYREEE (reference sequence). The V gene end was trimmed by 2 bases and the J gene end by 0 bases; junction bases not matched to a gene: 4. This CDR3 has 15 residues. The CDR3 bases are TGTGCCAGCAGCTTTGCCGGGACTAACCAAGAGACCCAGTACTTC. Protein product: CASSFAGTNQETQYF.

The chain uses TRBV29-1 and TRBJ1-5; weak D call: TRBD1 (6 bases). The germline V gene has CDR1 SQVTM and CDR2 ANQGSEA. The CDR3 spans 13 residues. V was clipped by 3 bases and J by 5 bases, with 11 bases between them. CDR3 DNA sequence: TGCAGCGTTGAGGCAGGGGAGCATCAGCCCCAGCATTTT. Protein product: CSVEAGEHQPQHF.

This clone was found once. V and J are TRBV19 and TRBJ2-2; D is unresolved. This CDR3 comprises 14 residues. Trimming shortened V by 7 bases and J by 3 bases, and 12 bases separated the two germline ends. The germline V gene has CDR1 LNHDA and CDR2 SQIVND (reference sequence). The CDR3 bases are TGTGCCAGTACACGGTCTCTTCACACCGGGGAGCTGTTTTTT. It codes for CASTRSLHTGELFF.

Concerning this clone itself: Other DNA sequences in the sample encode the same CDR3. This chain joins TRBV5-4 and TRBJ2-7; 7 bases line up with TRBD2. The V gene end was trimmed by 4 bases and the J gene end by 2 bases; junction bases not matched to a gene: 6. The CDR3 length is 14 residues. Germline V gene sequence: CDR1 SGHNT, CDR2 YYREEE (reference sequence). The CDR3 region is CASSPGRGAYEQYF. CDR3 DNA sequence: TGTGCCAGCAGCCCAGGGAGGGGAGCCTACGAGCAGTACTTC.

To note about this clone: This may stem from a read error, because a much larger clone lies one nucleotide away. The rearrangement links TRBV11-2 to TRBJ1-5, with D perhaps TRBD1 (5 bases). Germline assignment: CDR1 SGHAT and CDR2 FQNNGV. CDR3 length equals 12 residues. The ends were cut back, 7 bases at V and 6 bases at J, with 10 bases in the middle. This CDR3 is CASTGGSQPQHF. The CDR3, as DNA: TGTGCCAGCACCGGGGGAAGTCAGCCCCAGCATTTT.

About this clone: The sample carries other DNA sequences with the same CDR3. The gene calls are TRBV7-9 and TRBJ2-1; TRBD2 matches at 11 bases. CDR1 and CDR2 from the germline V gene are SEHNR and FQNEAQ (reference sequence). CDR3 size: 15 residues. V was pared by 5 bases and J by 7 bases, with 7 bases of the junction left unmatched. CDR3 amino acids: CASSLGLAGVNEQFF. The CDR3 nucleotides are TGTGCCAGCAGCCTCGGACTAGCGGGTGTTAATGAGCAGTTCTTC.